This T cell receptor (beta chain) was obtained from a study of blood T cell repertoires in COVID-19. For the study at large: From T cells, B-cell-depleted T cells, or PBMCs came the material, which was cDNA or gDNA.

This CDR3 contains 14 residues. V lost 4 bases, J lost 3 bases, and 3 bases stayed unmatched. The germline V gene has CDR1 SGHKS and CDR2 YYEKEE (reference sequence). Produced via immunoSEQ multiplex PCR; TCRdb's table is partial and in-frame only. The table includes approximately 60,000 clones, 70% to 90% detected once. This clonotype was sampled from a man in his 60s with active or convalescent COVID-19. The chain recombines TRBV5-5 with TRBJ2-7, with TRBD1 identical over 11 bases. Material: peripheral blood. The CDR3 region is CASSRDRGSYEQYF. The CDR3 region has the DNA TGTGCCAGCAGCCGGGACAGGGGGAGCTACGAGCAGTACTTC.